What follows is one TCR beta chain and its context. Its specificity is not known. The source of the sample is a study of blood T cells in healthy people across ages. Looking at the study overall: Template switching picked up about one barcoded beta molecule for each two T cells. Study findings and constraints: The study regarded diversity estimates from one million T cells as underestimates. There were more naive CD4+ cells and higher diversity in long-lived donors than in aged donors.

This CDR3 is 11 amino acids long. Trimming removed 4 bases at V and 8 bases at J, with 9 bases between. The germline V gene encodes CDR1 DFQATT and CDR2 SNEGSKA (reference sequence). Using a J-beta primer mix together with a sample-barcoded 5' primer, a second PCR was run for 7 to 11 cycles. Each CDR3 protein gets one entry after TCRdb re-called the 5' RACE reads with MiXCR. The sample consists of about 670,000 distinct CDR3 sequences, 40% to 45% of them appearing once. This rearrangement joins TRBV20-1 to TRBJ2-1; D is unresolved. This receptor was obtained from an older man in good health. The specimen was blood. This CDR3 reads CSATREDEQFF. The CDR3 DNA reads TGCAGTGCTACCCGTGAGGATGAGCAGTTCTTC.